This is a list of T cell receptor beta chains from one sample in a study of lymphopenia after photon versus proton radiotherapy. The repertoire was sequenced with immunoSEQ multiplex PCR; TCRdb's copy has only in-frame clones and lacks some. The sample holds around 24,000 clones, less than 90% seen once. Source: peripheral blood, taken from a patient treated with photon-based radiotherapy. These TCRs come from a woman aged 45-65 years with pancreatic cancer. Both conserved end residues are part of each CDR3. Each record gives: V gene, J gene, CDR3 protein.

>TRBV15|TRBJ2-2
CATSLDQGSFNTGELFF
>TRBV7-9|TRBJ2-7
CASSLGLDYEQYF
>TRBV28|TRBJ2-5
CASRPDRVETQYF
>TRBV18|TRBJ1-2
CASSPGEEGYTF
>TRBV5-1|TRBJ2-3
CASSTRGGGGTDTQYF
>TRBV14|TRBJ2-1
CASSQASSGGRYNEQFF
>TRBV9|TRBJ2-3
CASSPPAGERLSTDTQYF
>TRBV6-6|TRBJ2-7
CASSNYGRESSYEQYF
>TRBV7-6|TRBJ1-4
CASSHTQESNEKLFF
>TRBV28|TRBJ2-7
CASSHDSDYIYEQYF
>TRBV28|TRBJ2-1
CASSPGTRKNNEQFF
>TRBV6-4|TRBJ2-4
CASSPKTGGEDIQYF
>TRBV28|TRBJ2-7
CAIGDRSSYEQYF
>TRBV5-1|TRBJ2-5
CASSFQPMQETQYF
>TRBV5-1|TRBJ2-1
CASSLESANYNEQFF
>TRBV4-1|TRBJ2-1
CASSQDVKSVRGNEQFF
>TRBV14|TRBJ2-7
CASSQERRGDWYEQYF
>TRBV29-1|TRBJ2-7
CSVRKRGDEQYF
>TRBV19|TRBJ2-1
CASSPGGLAGDNEQFF
>TRBV6-5|TRBJ2-7
CASSYTRVAGSYEQYF
>TRBV28|TRBJ2-4
CASSLEVGKNIQYF
>TRBV28|TRBJ2-1
CASSFTGLAASYNEQFF
>TRBV7-2|TRBJ1-1
CASSLGPTNTEAFF
>TRBV29-1|TRBJ2-7
CSVGGWQGVTYEQYF
>TRBV29-1|TRBJ1-1
CSVDRTGLNTEAFF
>TRBV9|TRBJ2-5
CASSRDVKETQYF
>TRBV7-2|TRBJ1-3
CASSLATGVASGNTIYF
>TRBV4-3|TRBJ2-1
CASSQDVGLGDEQFF
>TRBV4-3|TRBJ1-1
CASSLSLQGGTEAFF
>TRBV19|TRBJ1-6
CASSDRTVSSYNSPLHF
>TRBV28|TRBJ2-7
CASLAGSQYEQYF
>TRBV7-6|TRBJ2-7
CASSLRQSDPYEQYF
>TRBV6-6|TRBJ1-4
CACQGASNEKLFF
>TRBV19|TRBJ2-5
CASSRGGAEETQYF
>TRBV29-1|TRBJ2-7
CSVEIGTSSYEQYF
>TRBV19|TRBJ2-5
CASSISGQGGETQYF
>TRBV5-4|TRBJ2-1
CASSLGLRGRRNEQFF
>TRBV28|TRBJ2-1
CASSLFGGEQFF
>TRBV30|TRBJ1-4
CAWSTGQEKLFF
>TRBV5-6|TRBJ2-1
CASSKGTGSRGEQFF
>TRBV5-1|TRBJ1-2
CASTSGRNYGYTF
>TRBV29-1|TRBJ2-1
CSVAGTSGYGSYNEQFF
>TRBV13|TRBJ2-1
CASSPLALGRVQFF
>TRBV5-6|TRBJ2-5
CASSTPGTLDQETQYF
>TRBV5-4|TRBJ1-2
CASSFGQEGNYGYTF
>TRBV4-3|TRBJ2-3
CASRGPSTDTQYF
>TRBV9|TRBJ2-7
CASSVQQSEQYF